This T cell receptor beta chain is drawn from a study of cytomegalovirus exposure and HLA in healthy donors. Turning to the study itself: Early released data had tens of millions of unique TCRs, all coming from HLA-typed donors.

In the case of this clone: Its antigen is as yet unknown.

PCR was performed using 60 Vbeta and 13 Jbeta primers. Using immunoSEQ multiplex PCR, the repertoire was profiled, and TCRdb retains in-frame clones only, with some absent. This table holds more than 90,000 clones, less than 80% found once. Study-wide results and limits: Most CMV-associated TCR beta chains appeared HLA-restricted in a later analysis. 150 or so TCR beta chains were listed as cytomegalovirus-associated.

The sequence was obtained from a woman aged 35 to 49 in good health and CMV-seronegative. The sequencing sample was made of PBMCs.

CDR3 sequence: CASSLQDINTGELFF. In nucleotides, the CDR3 is TGTGCCAGCAGCTTACAGGACATCAACACCGGGGAGCTGTTTTTT. The V and J genes are TRBV5-6 and TRBJ2-2; D possibly corresponds to TRBD1 (5 bases). The V gene's germline CDR1 is SGHDT and CDR2 YYEEEE. V lost 2 bases and J lost 2, with 10 bases in between. There are 15 residues in the CDR3.